Reported below is one T cell receptor (beta chain). In its sample, this clonotype was seen many times. There is no known antigen for this receptor. Per-base quality was not reported, and no clone a single base away is much larger than it. This sample was sequenced with an Illumina NovaSeq 6000. TCRalpha and TCRbeta cDNA libraries were constructed by 5'RACE with constant-segment primers, with sample barcodes and unique molecular identifiers being introduced. Trizol reagent was used to extract RNA from every sample. Libraries were amplified in two PCR steps, with a second sample barcode and Illumina TruSeq adapters added in the second step. The libraries were sequenced on an Illumina NovaSeq using 2 x 150 bp paired-end reads. The original pipeline was this. With migec v1.2.7, reads were demultiplexed and then collapsed into UMI-guided consensus sequences. Using mixcr v2.1.11, the UMI consensuses were aligned to TRA and TRB V and J templates and assembled into clonotypes. Expanded or contracted clonotypes were those called significant by both edgeR and NoisET, with noise models trained on biological replicates. For edgeR calls, the cutoffs were a false discovery rate-adjusted p below 0.01 and a log2 fold-change threshold of 1. As an exploratory analysis of dynamics, max-normalized trajectories of the 1000 most abundant clonotypes were examined with PCA combined with hierarchical clustering. Separately sequenced CD4+ and CD8+ repertoires were used to assign a CD4 or CD8 phenotype to each responding clone. The raw public data were reprocessed by TCRdb itself: fastp quality trimming at Q25, MiXCR clonotype calling, in-frame beta chains only. Rows with a matching CDR3 protein are joined into one entry that keeps the most common DNA and genes. The V and J calls, along with clone size, are taken from TCRdb and not from the paper's own processing. The sample table holds approximately 500,000 distinct CDR3 sequences, of which roughly 25% were seen once. Of the sample, roughly an eighth falls within the top ten clones.

This sample is part of a study of T-cell memory formation after mild COVID-19 listed by TCRdb under 2021. Describing the broader study: TCR sequence clusters from the two donors were found to be largely donor specific. Longitudinal TCRalpha and TCRbeta repertoire sequencing tracked T-cell clones expanding and contracting after mild COVID-19 in a couple of donors. Two young, previously healthy adult volunteers, one female and one male, were included in the cohort.

The CDR3, from cysteine to phenylalanine, totals 14 residues. The kept DNA is CDR3 alone, 42 bases in frame from the first base. V is reduced by 1 base and J by 5 bases, leaving a spacing of 9 bases between them. The germline V gene yields MRHNA for CDR1 and SNTAGT for CDR2. Ficoll-Paque density gradient centrifugation was the method used to isolate PBMCs. What the study reported, not specific to this receptor: Only two mild cases were covered in the study, and larger cohorts including severe cases with pre-infection samples were considered necessary. Contracting CD4+ clones were located mainly in the CM and EM memory subsets, whereas CD8+ clones were found to be enriched in EMRA. Balanced CD4/CD8 phenotypes were observed for clones contracting from day 15 to 85, whereas a bias towards CD4+ was observed for a second wave of clones expanding from day 15 to 37. Whether the second-wave clones peaking on day 37 were SARS-CoV-2 specific was not confirmed. Some responding clones were detected in pre-infection memory, which suggested that pre-existing cross-reactive memory T cells had joined the SARS-CoV-2 response.

The V and J genes are TRBV6-4 and TRBJ2-1, with TRBD2 perhaps the D gene, on 6 matching bases. This TCR was sampled from an adult woman who had mild COVID-19 (a few samples of this study predate the infection). The sample titles of this study are shuffled in the database, so cell type and time point are left out; the donor was told from shared clones. The sample taken for sequencing was PBMCs or a T cell subset sorted from them (not recorded which). The CDR3 region has the sequence CASSDLGGNNEQFF. The nucleotides read TGTGCCAGCAGTGACTTGGGGGGTAACAATGAGCAGTTCTTC.